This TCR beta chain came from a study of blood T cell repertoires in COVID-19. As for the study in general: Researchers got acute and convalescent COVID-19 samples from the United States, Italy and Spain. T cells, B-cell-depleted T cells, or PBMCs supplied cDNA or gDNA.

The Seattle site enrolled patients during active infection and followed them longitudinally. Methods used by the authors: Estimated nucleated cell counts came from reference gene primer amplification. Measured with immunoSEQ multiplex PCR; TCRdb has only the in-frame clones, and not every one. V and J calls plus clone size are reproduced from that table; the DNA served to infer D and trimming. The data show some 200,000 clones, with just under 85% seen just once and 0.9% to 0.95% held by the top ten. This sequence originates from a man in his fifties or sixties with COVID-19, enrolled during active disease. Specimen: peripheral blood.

This CDR3 is CASSPTGTSGRQLSYEQYF. The CDR3 region has the DNA TGTGCCAGCAGTCCGACCGGGACTAGCGGGAGGCAACTTTCCTACGAGCAGTACTTC. V and J are TRBV27 and TRBJ2-7, with 15 bases matching TRBD2. V dropped 5 bases and J dropped 1; count of bases not matched to a gene: 12. The CDR3 has 19 amino acids. Germline V gene sequence: CDR1 MNHEY, CDR2 SMNVEV (reference sequence).